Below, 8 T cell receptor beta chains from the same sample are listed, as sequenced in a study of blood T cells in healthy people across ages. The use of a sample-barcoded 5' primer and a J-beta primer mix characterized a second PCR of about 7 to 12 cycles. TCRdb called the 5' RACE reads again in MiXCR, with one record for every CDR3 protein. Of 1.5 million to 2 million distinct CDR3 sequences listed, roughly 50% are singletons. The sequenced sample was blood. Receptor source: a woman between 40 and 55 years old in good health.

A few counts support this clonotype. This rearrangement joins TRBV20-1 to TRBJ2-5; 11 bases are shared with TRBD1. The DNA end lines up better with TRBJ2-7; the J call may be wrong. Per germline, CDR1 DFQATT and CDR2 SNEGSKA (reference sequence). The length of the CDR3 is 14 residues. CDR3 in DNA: TGCAGTGCTCCTCCGGGACAGGGGGTTAACGAGCAGTACTTC. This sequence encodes CSAPPGQGVNEQYF.

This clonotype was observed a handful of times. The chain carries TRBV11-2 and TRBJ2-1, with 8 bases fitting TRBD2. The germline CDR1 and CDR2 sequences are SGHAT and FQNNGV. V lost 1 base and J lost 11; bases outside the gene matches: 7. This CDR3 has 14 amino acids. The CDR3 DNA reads TGTGCCAGCAGCTTAGTCAATAGCGGGGCGAAGCAGTTCTTC. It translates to CASSLVNSGAKQFF.

CDR3 residues: CASSLSGQGFYEQYF. In DNA, the CDR3 is TGTGCCAGCAGTTTATCGGGACAGGGTTTTTACGAGCAGTACTTC. The chain links TRBV28 to TRBJ2-7, with TRBD1 matching 9 bases. The CDR3 has 15 amino acids. The junction had 5 bases not matched to a gene; V was cut back by 1 base and J by 4 bases. Looked up from germline, CDR1 is MDHEN and CDR2 is SYDVKM.

CDR3 residues: CASSYSSIDIQYF. For the CDR3, the DNA is TGTGCCAGCAGTTACTCTAGCATAGACATTCAGTACTTC. The chain links TRBV6-5 to TRBJ2-7; D not certain. The J call may be mistaken, given a closer DNA end match to TRBJ2-4. CDR3 length: 13 residues. CDR1 and CDR2 (germline): MNHEY, SVGAGI.

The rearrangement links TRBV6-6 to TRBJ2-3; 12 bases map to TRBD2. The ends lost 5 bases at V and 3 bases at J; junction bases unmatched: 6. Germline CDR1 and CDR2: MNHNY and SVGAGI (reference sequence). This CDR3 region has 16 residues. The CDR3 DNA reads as TGTGCCAGCAGTACGCGGACTAGCGGGGAAACAGATACGCAGTATTTT. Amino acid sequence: CASSTRTSGETDTQYF.

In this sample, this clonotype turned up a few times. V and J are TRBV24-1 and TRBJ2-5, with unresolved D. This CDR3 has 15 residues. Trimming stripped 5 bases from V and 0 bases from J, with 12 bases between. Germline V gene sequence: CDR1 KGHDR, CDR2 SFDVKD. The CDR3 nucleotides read TGTGCCACCAGTGCCTTAGGGCGGAACCAAGAGACCCAGTACTTC. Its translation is CATSALGRNQETQYF.

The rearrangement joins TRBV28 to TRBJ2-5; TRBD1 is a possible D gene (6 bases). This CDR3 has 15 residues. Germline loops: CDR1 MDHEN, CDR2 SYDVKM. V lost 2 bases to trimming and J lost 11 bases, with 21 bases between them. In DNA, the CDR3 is TGTGCCAGCAGTTTACGACACAGACAGGCGACAAAGCAGTACTTC. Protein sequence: CASSLRHRQATKQYF.

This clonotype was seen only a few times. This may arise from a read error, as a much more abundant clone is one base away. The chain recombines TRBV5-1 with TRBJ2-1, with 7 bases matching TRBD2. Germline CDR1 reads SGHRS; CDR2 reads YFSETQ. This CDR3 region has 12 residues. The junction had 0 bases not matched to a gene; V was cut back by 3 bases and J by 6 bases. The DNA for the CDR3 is TGCGCCAGCAGCTGGACTAGCAATGAGCAGTTCTTC. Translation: CASSWTSNEQFF.